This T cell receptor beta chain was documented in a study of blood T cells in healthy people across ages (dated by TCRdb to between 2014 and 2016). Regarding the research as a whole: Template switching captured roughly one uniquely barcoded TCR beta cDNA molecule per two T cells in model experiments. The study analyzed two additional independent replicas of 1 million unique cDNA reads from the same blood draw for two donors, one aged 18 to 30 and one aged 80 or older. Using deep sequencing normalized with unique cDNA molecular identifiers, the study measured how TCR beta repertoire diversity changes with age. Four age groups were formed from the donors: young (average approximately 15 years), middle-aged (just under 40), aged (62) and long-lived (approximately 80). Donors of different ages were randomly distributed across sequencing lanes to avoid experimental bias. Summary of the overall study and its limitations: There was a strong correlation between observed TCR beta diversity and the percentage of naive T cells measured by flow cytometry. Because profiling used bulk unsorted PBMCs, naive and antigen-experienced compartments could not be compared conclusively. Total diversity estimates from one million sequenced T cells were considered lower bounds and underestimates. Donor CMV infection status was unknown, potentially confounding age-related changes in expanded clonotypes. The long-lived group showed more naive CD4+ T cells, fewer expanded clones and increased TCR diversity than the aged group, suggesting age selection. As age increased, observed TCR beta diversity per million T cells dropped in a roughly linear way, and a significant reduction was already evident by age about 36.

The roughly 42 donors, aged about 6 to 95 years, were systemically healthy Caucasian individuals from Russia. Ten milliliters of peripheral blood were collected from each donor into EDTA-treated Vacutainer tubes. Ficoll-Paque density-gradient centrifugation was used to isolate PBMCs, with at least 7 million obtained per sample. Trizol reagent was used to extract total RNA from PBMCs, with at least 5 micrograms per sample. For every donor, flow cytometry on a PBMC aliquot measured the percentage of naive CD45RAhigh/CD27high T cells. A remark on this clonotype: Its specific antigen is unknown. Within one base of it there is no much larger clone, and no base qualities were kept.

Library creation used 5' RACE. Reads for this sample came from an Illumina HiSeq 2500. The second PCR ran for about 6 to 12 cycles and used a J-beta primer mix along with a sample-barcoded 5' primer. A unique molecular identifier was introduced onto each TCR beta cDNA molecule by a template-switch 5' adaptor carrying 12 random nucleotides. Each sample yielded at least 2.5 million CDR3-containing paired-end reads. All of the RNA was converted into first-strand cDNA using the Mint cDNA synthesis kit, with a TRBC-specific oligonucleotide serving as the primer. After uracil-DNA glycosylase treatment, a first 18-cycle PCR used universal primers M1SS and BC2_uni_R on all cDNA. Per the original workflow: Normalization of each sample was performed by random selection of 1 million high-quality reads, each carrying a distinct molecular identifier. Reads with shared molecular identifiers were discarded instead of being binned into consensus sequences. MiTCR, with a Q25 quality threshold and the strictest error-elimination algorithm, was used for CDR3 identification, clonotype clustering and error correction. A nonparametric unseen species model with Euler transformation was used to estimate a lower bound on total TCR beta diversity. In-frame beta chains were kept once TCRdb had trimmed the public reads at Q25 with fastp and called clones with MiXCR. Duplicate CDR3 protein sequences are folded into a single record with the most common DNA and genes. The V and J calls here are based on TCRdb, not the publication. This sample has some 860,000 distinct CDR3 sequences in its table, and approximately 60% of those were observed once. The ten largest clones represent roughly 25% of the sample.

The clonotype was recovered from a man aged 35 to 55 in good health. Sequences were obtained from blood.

The nucleotides are TGTGCCAGCAGCGCCGACAGGGGGGGAAATCAGCCCCAGCATTTT. This sequence encodes CASSADRGGNQPQHF. The sequence links TRBV9 to TRBJ1-5, with TRBD1 identical over 9 junction bases. The V end gives up 3 bases and the J end 4 bases, leaving 5 bases in the junction not matched to a gene. CDR1 and CDR2 are read off the germline V gene as SGDLS and YYNGEE. The CDR3 contains 15 residues, cysteine and phenylalanine counted. Only the CDR3 DNA is retained, 45 bases long and in frame from the first base.